This entry lists 6 T cell receptor beta chains sequenced from one sample in a study of liver allograft versus peripheral blood T cells. Across the whole study: Recipients' peripheral blood supplied the T cell receptor repertoires against which those in transplanted livers were compared.

TCRdb processed the reads anew with MiXCR; each CDR3 protein has one entry. This sample has over 7,000 distinct CDR3 sequences, with 15% to 20% found just once. These receptors came from a human patient who had a liver transplant. Some T cells may possibly be graft donor cells.

Note on this clonotype: The missing conserved phenylalanine or tryptophan at the end of this CDR3 makes a read error likely. The chain combines TRBV20-1 with TRBJ2-3, with unresolved D. V gave up 5 bases and J gave up 5 bases, with 11 bases separating them. The CDR3 is 12 residues long. The germline gives CDR1 DFQATT, CDR2 SNEGSKA (reference sequence). The CDR3 DNA sequence: TGCAGTGCTTCCTCAATGGAAGATACGCAGTATTTA. It codes for CSASSMEDTQYL.

This clonotype was detected many times. The chain couples TRBV19 to TRBJ2-2; 9 bases map to TRBD2. V dropped 5 bases and J dropped 3; count of bases not matched to a gene: 13. CDR1 LNHDA and CDR2 SQIVND come from the germline V gene (reference sequence). The CDR3 sequence is 18 residues long. CDR3 in amino acids: CASSSRSSGGLDTGELFF. The CDR3 nucleotides are TGTGCCAGTAGTTCAAGGTCCAGCGGGGGGCTGGACACCGGGGAGCTGTTTTTT. Looking up the rest from reference TRBV19 and TRBJ2-2 gives the full variable domain: DGGITQSPKYLFRKEGQNVTLSCEQNLNHDAMYWYRQDPGQGLRLIYYSQIVNDFQKGDIAEGYSVSREKKESFPLTVTSAQKNPTAFYLCASSSRSSGGLDTGELFFGEGSRLTVL.

In its sample, this clonotype is medium-sized. The chain links TRBV27 to TRBJ1-6; perhaps TRBD1 as D (6 bases). Germline CDR1 reads MNHEY; CDR2 reads SMNVEV (reference sequence). The CDR3 has 13 residues. The V and J ends lost 11 bases and 2 bases respectively, with 10 bases between them. The CDR3 reads CARRGPYNSPLHF. CDR3 nucleotide sequence: TGTGCCCGCCGGGGGCCCTATAATTCACCCCTCCACTTT.

This clonotype was observed a few times. The chain is built from TRBV6-5 and TRBJ2-5; TRBD2 aligns across 13 bases. CDR1 is MNHEY and CDR2 is SVGAGI in the germline V gene. V shed 0 bases, J shed 2 bases, and the junction held 12 bases outside the gene matches. There are 20 residues in the CDR3. Here the CDR3 DNA reads TGTGCCAGCAGTTACTCGGGGGGAGGACTAGCGGGAGCCCTACAAGAGACCCAGTACTTC. Amino acid sequence: CASSYSGGGLAGALQETQYF.

By frequency in the sample, this clonotype is medium-sized. This CDR3 is CASSPIQLAGDNEQFF. The CDR3, as DNA: TGTGCCAGCAGTCCAATCCAACTAGCGGGGGATAATGAGCAGTTCTTC. The gene calls are TRBV6-1 and TRBJ2-1; 11 nucleotides line up with TRBD2. The length of the CDR3 is 16 residues. CDR1 MNHNS and CDR2 SASEGT come from the germline V gene. V lost 5 bases and J lost 7; bases outside the gene matches: 10.

The chain is built from TRBV28 and TRBJ1-5; no firm D call. The CDR3 loop spans 12 amino acids. Trimming stripped 5 bases from V and 13 bases from J, with 15 bases between. CDR1 and CDR2 from the germline V gene are MDHEN and SYDVKM. This CDR3 reads CASSLPLDYQHF. CDR3 nucleotides: TGTGCCAGCAGTCTACCTCTAGACTATCAGCATTTT.